The following is a T cell receptor beta chain sequence with its context. The record originates from a study of blood T cell repertoires in COVID-19. Study summary: Samples taken during acute and convalescent COVID-19 were collected in the United States, Italy and Spain. Sample material is recorded as cDNA or gDNA derived from T cells, B-cell-depleted T cells, or PBMCs.

The CDR3 covers 16 residues. Per the germline V gene, CDR1 is MDHEN and CDR2 is SYDVKM. V lost 2 bases and J lost 9, with 17 bases in between. TCRdb keeps only in-frame clones here, not all; method: immunoSEQ multiplex PCR. Here the sample spans some 260,000 clones, 75% to 95% being singletons. The age range of participants was about 18 to 95 years, with residence in about two dozen US areas. Participants' own reports of clinical history determined their cohort assignment. This receptor was obtained from a woman aged 18-35 years who had recovered from COVID-19. The sequenced sample was PBMCs or T cells enriched from blood (not recorded which). The rearrangement links TRBV28 to TRBJ1-6, with a weak D call TRBD1 (6 bases). The CDR3 nucleotides read TGTGCCAGCAGTTTAAGTAAACAGGGAGGGGGTTCACCCCTCCACTTT. It specifies CASSLSKQGGGSPLHF.